Presented here are 19 T cell receptor beta chains from one specimen sequenced in a study of blood T cell repertoires in COVID-19. The protocol was immunoSEQ multiplex PCR, while the TCRdb copy is restricted to in-frame clones and leaves out a portion. The repertoire holds roughly 150,000 clones, around 85% seen once, with around 7% in the top ten. Sequenced: peripheral blood. Source of these receptors: a man aged 80 or over with COVID-19, enrolled during active disease.

J is TRBJ2-3 and V is TRBV9; tentatively, D is TRBD1 (5 bases). Germline V CDR1 and CDR2: SGDLS, YYNGEE. The ends were cut back, 1 base at V and 2 bases at J, with 8 bases in the middle. The CDR3 is 14 amino acids. The CDR3 sequence is CASSVRQYTDTQYF. As DNA, the CDR3 is TGTGCCAGCAGCGTAAGACAGTACACAGATACGCAGTATTTT.

The chain employs TRBV7-9 and TRBJ2-1, with a tentative D call TRBD1 (6 bases). Per the germline V gene, CDR1 is SEHNR and CDR2 is FQNEAQ (reference sequence). The CDR3 runs to 14 residues. V dropped 5 bases and J dropped 6 bases, with 14 bases sitting between them. CDR3 protein: CASSARQDFNEQFF. The CDR3, as DNA: TGTGCCAGCAGCGCCCGACAGGATTTCAATGAGCAGTTCTTC.

V usage is TRBV4-3 and J usage is TRBJ1-5; D uncertain. V was clipped by 0 bases and J by 0 bases, with 6 bases between them. The CDR3 consists of 15 residues. Germline-derived CDR1 and CDR2 are LGHNA and YSLEER. As DNA, the CDR3 is TGCGCCAGCAGCCAAGAAGCGGATAGCAATCAGCCCCAGCATTTT. Translation gives CASSQEADSNQPQHF.

V and J are TRBV5-1 and TRBJ2-6; 7 bases match TRBD1. The V segment lost 1 base and the J segment 0 bases; nucleotides outside the gene matches: 4. CDR1 is SGHRS, CDR2 YFSETQ, per germline. This CDR3 has 17 residues. The CDR3 region has the DNA TGCGCCAGCAGCTTGAGGGACAGCCTCTCTGGGGCCAACGTCCTGACTTTC. Protein: CASSLRDSLSGANVLTF.

V usage is TRBV5-1 and J usage is TRBJ1-6; D unresolved. The V end was cut by 0 bases, the J end by 7 bases, with 11 bases between. The CDR3 spans 15 residues. The germline V gene encodes CDR1 SGHRS and CDR2 YFSETQ. CDR3 sequence: CASSLERNLNSPLHF. The DNA of the CDR3 is TGCGCCAGCAGCTTGGAGAGGAACTTGAATTCACCCCTCCACTTT.

J is TRBJ2-7 and V is TRBV6-6; 8 positions agree with TRBD2. Trimming removed 0 bases from V and 3 bases from J; junction bases left unmatched: 4. CDR1 MNHNY and CDR2 SVGAGI come from the germline V gene (reference sequence). The CDR3 runs 15 residues. The CDR3 bases are TGTGCCAGCAGTTACTCTACTAGCGGTTACTACGAGCAGTACTTC. It translates to CASSYSTSGYYEQYF.

The chain carries TRBV14 and TRBJ2-7; D is possibly TRBD1 (5 bases). This CDR3 has 15 amino acids. From germline, CDR1 is SGHDN and CDR2 FVKESK. Trimming cost V 1 base and J 6 bases, with 16 bases left between them. This CDR3 is CASSQGLPTVAEQYF. The CDR3 DNA reads TGTGCCAGCAGCCAAGGTCTCCCGACAGTTGCCGAGCAGTACTTC.

This chain links TRBV21-1 with TRBJ1-2; the table's D gene call, TRBD1, was not cross checked with the DNA. TRBV21-1 constitutes a pseudogene. The CDR3 sequence is 17 residues long. The CDR3 loop reads CASSKVIGRGGFYGYTF. In DNA, the CDR3 is TGTGCCAGCAGCAAAGTAATCGGCAGGGGCGGCTTCTATGGCTACACCTTC.

The rearrangement uses TRBV4-1 and TRBJ2-1; maybe TRBD2 (6 bases). Trimming pared 0 bases from V and 0 bases from J, leaving 6 bases between. The CDR3 is made up of 15 amino acids. Germline V gene lookup returns CDR1 MGHRA and CDR2 YSYEKL. The CDR3: CASSQEGGSYNEQFF. In nucleotides, the CDR3 is TGCGCCAGCAGCCAAGAGGGGGGCTCCTACAATGAGCAGTTCTTC.

The rearrangement links TRBV19 to TRBJ2-7; tentatively, D is TRBD1 (5 bases). V dropped 3 bases and J dropped 1 base, with 10 bases sitting between them. Germline V gene data show CDR1 as LNHDA and CDR2 as SQIVND (reference sequence). The CDR3 spans 14 residues. CDR3 in amino acids: CASSIGDRSYEQYF. CDR3 nucleotide sequence: TGTGCCAGTAGTATCGGAGACAGATCCTACGAGCAGTACTTC. Supplemented by reference TRBV19 and TRBJ2-7, the full variable domain reads DGGITQSPKYLFRKEGQNVTLSCEQNLNHDAMYWYRQDPGQGLRLIYYSQIVNDFQKGDIAEGYSVSREKKESFPLTVTSAQKNPTAFYLCASSIGDRSYEQYFGPGTRLTVT.

CDR3 nucleotide sequence: TGTGCCAGCTCACCAATCTCCGCGAATGAGCAGTTCTTC. Translated, it gives CASSPISANEQFF. The chain links TRBV18 to TRBJ2-1, with D unresolved. The CDR3 consists of 13 residues. Trimming stripped 2 bases from V and 7 bases from J, with 9 bases between. Germline CDR1 is KGHSH and CDR2 is LQKENI. Looking up the rest from reference TRBV18 and TRBJ2-1 gives the full variable domain: NAGVMQNPRHLVRRRGQEARLRCSPMKGHSHVYWYRQLPEEGLKFMVYLQKENIIDESGMPKERFSAEFPKEGPSILRIQQVVRGDSAAYFCASSPISANEQFFGPGTRLTVL.

The rearrangement links TRBV2 to TRBJ1-2, with D possibly matching TRBD1 (6 bases). This CDR3 spans 13 amino acids. Trimming shortened V by 11 bases and J by 7 bases, and 20 bases separated the two germline ends. Germline CDR1 reads SNHLY; CDR2 reads FYNNEI. The CDR3 sequence is CAVLPQTGFGYTF. In nucleotides, the CDR3 is TGTGCCGTATTACCCCAAACAGGGTTTGGCTACACCTTC.

The J gene is TRBJ2-1, the V gene TRBV5-4; TRBD2 matches at 9 bases. CDR1 SGHNT and CDR2 YYREEE come from the germline V gene (reference sequence). The CDR3 sequence is 16 residues long. V gave up 2 bases and J gave up 4 bases; unmatched junction bases: 7. The CDR3 DNA sequence: TGTGCCAGCAGCTTATCGGGTAGCGGGAGATACAATGAGCAGTTCTTC. This gives the protein CASSLSGSGRYNEQFF. Variable domain in full (rest from reference TRBV5-4 and TRBJ2-1): ETGVTQSPTHLIKTRGQQVTLRCSSQSGHNTVSWYQQALGQGPQFIFQYYREEENGRGNFPPRFSGLQFPNYSSELNVNALELDDSALYLCASSLSGSGRYNEQFFGPGTRLTVL.

This rearrangement joins TRBV5-1 to TRBJ2-2; 11 nucleotides line up with TRBD2. The CDR3 is 16 residues long. Germline V gene data show CDR1 as SGHRS and CDR2 as YFSETQ. J gave up 1 base and V 2 bases, and 1 base lay outside the gene matches. DNA of the CDR3: TGCGCCAGCAGCTTTCTAGCGGGGGGGAACACCGGGGAGCTGTTTTTT. This sequence encodes CASSFLAGGNTGELFF. The whole variable domain, filled in from reference TRBV5-1 and TRBJ2-2, reads KAGVTQTPRYLIKTRGQQVTLSCSPISGHRSVSWYQQTPGQGLQFLFEYFSETQRNKGNFPGRFSGRQFSNSRSEMNVSTLELGDSALYLCASSFLAGGNTGELFFGEGSRLTVL.

V usage is TRBV6-2 or TRBV6-3 and J usage is TRBJ1-4; D possibly corresponds to TRBD1 (5 bases). The CDR3 sequence is 14 residues long. The V and J ends lost 5 bases and 3 bases respectively, with 10 bases between them. The germline CDR1 and CDR2 sequences are MNHEY and SVGEGT. The CDR3 reads CASSPAGANEKLFF. The CDR3 DNA reads as TGTGCCAGCAGTCCGGCGGGGGCTAATGAAAAACTGTTTTTT.

This chain links TRBV24-1 with TRBJ1-2, with D possibly TRBD1 on 6 matching bases. The V gene lost 2 bases and the J gene lost 8 bases, with 8 bases spanning the gap. The CDR3 totals 12 residues. From germline, CDR1 is KGHDR and CDR2 SFDVKD. The CDR3 region is CATSDYRDGYTF. The CDR3 DNA is TGTGCCACCAGTGATTACAGGGACGGCTACACCTTC.

The chain joins TRBV6-4 to TRBJ2-1; D might be TRBD2 (5 bases). The CDR3 contains 12 residues. Trimming pared 10 bases from V and 5 bases from J, leaving 12 bases between. Germline V gene lookup returns CDR1 MRHNA and CDR2 SNTAGT. CDR3 protein: CAITGKDNEQFF. The CDR3 bases are TGTGCCATCACGGGGAAGGACAATGAGCAGTTCTTC.

The genes are TRBV19 and TRBJ2-3; D possibly corresponds to TRBD2 (6 bases). Per the germline V gene, CDR1 is LNHDA and CDR2 is SQIVND (reference sequence). V was pared by 7 bases and J by 1 base, with 12 bases between. The CDR3 spans 14 residues. The CDR3 is CASKPERGTDTQYF. The CDR3 DNA follows: TGTGCCAGTAAGCCGGAGCGGGGCACAGATACGCAGTATTTT.

The genes are TRBV4-1 and TRBJ2-3; possibly TRBD2 for D (5 bases). CDR3 size: 13 residues. Per the germline V gene, CDR1 is MGHRA and CDR2 is YSYEKL. Trimming took off 2 bases at V and 7 bases at J, with 10 bases between the two ends. The CDR3 here is CASSQLGVHTQYF. The CDR3 nucleotides are TGCGCCAGCAGCCAACTCGGGGTACATACGCAGTATTTT.